This is a list of T cell receptor beta chains from one sample in a study of control samples from healthy donors and cancer patients. Profiled with immunoSEQ multiplex PCR; TCRdb holds only in-frame clones, not every one. The table has about 120,000 clones, approximately 88% seen once; the top ten hold less than 3.5%. Material for sequencing was blood. The receptors here all came from a man in his forties or fifties in good health. The CDR3 runs from the conserved cysteine through the conserved F or W. Each record gives: J gene, V gene, D gene, clone size, CDR3 DNA, CDR3 protein. The D gene is left open where the match is weak. Some rows have no size entry. The others give once, few or many, or a class for an expanded clone.

j_call: TRBJ2-5
v_call: TRBV3-1/TRBV3-2
d_call: TRBD2
clone_size: .
cdr3_nt: TGTGCCAGCAGCCAAGGTTATCGGGGGGTGGGAGAGACCCAGTACTTC
cdr3_aa: CASSQGYRGVGETQYF

j_call: TRBJ1-4
v_call: TRBV25-1
d_call: TRBD1
clone_size: .
cdr3_nt: TGTGCCAGCAGAGGGGACAGGGGTGCTAATGAAAAACTGTTTTTT
cdr3_aa: CASRGDRGANEKLFF

j_call: TRBJ2-3
v_call: TRBV4-1
d_call: TRBD2
clone_size: .
cdr3_nt: TGCGCCAGCAGCCAAGCCGGGGCGGGGGGGCCACCAGATACGCAGTATTTT
cdr3_aa: CASSQAGAGGPPDTQYF

j_call: TRBJ1-5
v_call: TRBV6-6
d_call: .
clone_size: .
cdr3_nt: TGTGCCAGCAGTTACCCCGGATTTCAGCCCCAGCATTTT
cdr3_aa: CASSYPGFQPQHF

j_call: TRBJ1-2
v_call: TRBV25-1
d_call: .
clone_size: .
cdr3_nt: TGTGCCAGCAGTGAATTAGGACGGAACTATGGCTACACCTTC
cdr3_aa: CASSELGRNYGYTF

j_call: TRBJ2-3
v_call: TRBV27
d_call: .
clone_size: .
cdr3_nt: TGTGCCAGCAGTCCAGCGGGCCTCAATACGCAGTATTTT
cdr3_aa: CASSPAGLNTQYF

j_call: TRBJ1-2
v_call: TRBV4-3
d_call: .
clone_size: .
cdr3_nt: TGCGCCAGCAGCCAAGATACGTCTTCGGGGAAAAGGAACTATGGCTACACCTTC
cdr3_aa: CASSQDTSSGKRNYGYTF

j_call: TRBJ1-5
v_call: TRBV9
d_call: .
clone_size: once
cdr3_nt: TGTGCCAGCAGCCCTGGGGGGGGATCCAATCAGCCCCAGCATTTT
cdr3_aa: CASSPGGGSNQPQHF

j_call: TRBJ1-4
v_call: TRBV6-2/TRBV6-3
d_call: .
clone_size: .
cdr3_nt: TGTGCCAGCAGTTCGGGACTCGCTCCGGTTAATGAAAAACTGTTTTTT
cdr3_aa: CASSSGLAPVNEKLFF

j_call: TRBJ1-5
v_call: TRBV6-4
d_call: .
clone_size: .
cdr3_nt: TGTGCCAGCGCCCTGGGCCCTTATAGCAATCAGCCCCAGCATTTT
cdr3_aa: CASALGPYSNQPQHF

j_call: TRBJ1-1
v_call: TRBV2
d_call: .
clone_size: .
cdr3_nt: TGTGCCAGCACCATGGGGGTGTTAGGCACTGAAGCTTTCTTT
cdr3_aa: CASTMGVLGTEAFF

j_call: TRBJ1-5
v_call: TRBV30
d_call: .
clone_size: .
cdr3_nt: TGTGCCTGGAGTGTAGGGCCGGGCAATCAGCCCCAGCATTTT
cdr3_aa: CAWSVGPGNQPQHF

j_call: TRBJ2-3
v_call: TRBV5-1
d_call: TRBD1
clone_size: .
cdr3_nt: TGCGCCAGCAGCCCCGGGAACTCGGGACAGGGTAGTGGTACGCAGTATTTT
cdr3_aa: CASSPGNSGQGSGTQYF

j_call: TRBJ2-2
v_call: TRBV5-1
d_call: .
clone_size: .
cdr3_nt: TGCGCCAGCAGCTTCCCCAGGGGGGAGACCGGGGAGCTGTTTTTT
cdr3_aa: CASSFPRGETGELFF

j_call: TRBJ2-1
v_call: TRBV11-1
d_call: TRBD2
clone_size: .
cdr3_nt: TGTGCCAGCATCAACCCGGGAGGTCTCTACAATGAGCAGTTCTTC
cdr3_aa: CASINPGGLYNEQFF

j_call: TRBJ2-5
v_call: TRBV16
d_call: TRBD2
clone_size: .
cdr3_nt: TGTGCCAGCAGCCCGGGACTAGCGGGGCAAGAGACCCAGTACTTC
cdr3_aa: CASSPGLAGQETQYF

j_call: TRBJ2-1
v_call: TRBV29-1
d_call: .
clone_size: .
cdr3_nt: TGCAGCGTTGAAGACGAACAGGGAGTTATGAATGAGCAGTTCTTC
cdr3_aa: CSVEDEQGVMNEQFF

j_call: TRBJ1-2
v_call: TRBV27
d_call: .
clone_size: .
cdr3_nt: TGTGCCAGCAGTCCCCGGGCAGGCTATGGCTACACCTTC
cdr3_aa: CASSPRAGYGYTF

j_call: TRBJ2-2
v_call: TRBV6-5
d_call: .
clone_size: once
cdr3_nt: TGTGCCAGCAGTTTCAGGGTGTCCGGGGAGCTGTTTTTT
cdr3_aa: CASSFRVSGELFF

j_call: TRBJ2-2
v_call: TRBV6-1
d_call: .
clone_size: .
cdr3_nt: TGTGCCAGCAGTGAAATGGGGATCTCCGGGGAGCTGTTTTTT
cdr3_aa: CASSEMGISGELFF

j_call: TRBJ2-1
v_call: TRBV19
d_call: TRBD2
clone_size: .
cdr3_nt: TGTGCCAGTAGTCAACGGACTAGCGGGGTATACAATGAGCAGTTCTTC
cdr3_aa: CASSQRTSGVYNEQFF

j_call: TRBJ2-3
v_call: TRBV30
d_call: .
clone_size: .
cdr3_nt: TGTGCCTGGAGTGCGCACGGGGGAAACACAGATACGCAGTATTTT
cdr3_aa: CAWSAHGGNTDTQYF

j_call: TRBJ2-2
v_call: TRBV19
d_call: TRBD1
clone_size: .
cdr3_nt: TGTGCCAGTAGGGGACAGGGGTACACCGGGGAGCTGTTTTTT
cdr3_aa: CASRGQGYTGELFF

j_call: TRBJ1-2
v_call: TRBV6-4
d_call: .
clone_size: .
cdr3_nt: TGTGCCAGCACCGGGGACACCACTAACTATGGCTACACCTTC
cdr3_aa: CASTGDTTNYGYTF

j_call: TRBJ1-6
v_call: TRBV6-1
d_call: TRBD1
clone_size: .
cdr3_nt: TGTGCCAGCAGTGAGGACAGGGGTGTTTCACCCCTCCACTTT
cdr3_aa: CASSEDRGVSPLHF

j_call: TRBJ1-4
v_call: TRBV7-8
d_call: .
clone_size: .
cdr3_nt: TGTGCCAGCAGCCGCAGACCTGTTAATGAAAAACTGTTTTTT
cdr3_aa: CASSRRPVNEKLFF

j_call: TRBJ2-7
v_call: TRBV6-5
d_call: .
clone_size: once
cdr3_nt: TGTGCCAGCAGTCGGGACATTGGCTCCTACGAGCAGTACTTC
cdr3_aa: CASSRDIGSYEQYF

j_call: TRBJ1-5
v_call: TRBV25-1
d_call: .
clone_size: .
cdr3_nt: TGTGCCAGCAGTACGTCTGGGGGCAATCAGCCCCAGCATTTT
cdr3_aa: CASSTSGGNQPQHF

j_call: TRBJ2-7
v_call: TRBV25-1
d_call: TRBD1
clone_size: few
cdr3_nt: TGTGCCAGCAGAGGGACAGGGGTCTACGAGCAGTACTTC
cdr3_aa: CASRGTGVYEQYF

j_call: TRBJ2-3
v_call: TRBV6-6
d_call: TRBD1
clone_size: .
cdr3_nt: TGTGCCAGCAGTACGGGGACAGGGGGCACAGATACGCAGTATTTT
cdr3_aa: CASSTGTGGTDTQYF

j_call: TRBJ1-3
v_call: TRBV3-1/TRBV3-2
d_call: .
clone_size: .
cdr3_nt: TGTGCCAGCAGCCCTACGAAGGGGCTCGGAAACACCATATATTTT
cdr3_aa: CASSPTKGLGNTIYF

j_call: TRBJ1-1
v_call: TRBV7-2
d_call: .
clone_size: .
cdr3_nt: TGTGCCAGCAGTCCTTATCGGAGGGGCACTGAAGCTTTCTTT
cdr3_aa: CASSPYRRGTEAFF

j_call: TRBJ2-7
v_call: TRBV5-4
d_call: .
clone_size: .
cdr3_nt: TGTGCCAGCAGCTTGGCTCCGGGACGACTCTACTTC
cdr3_aa: CASSLAPGRLYF

j_call: TRBJ2-3
v_call: TRBV6-6
d_call: .
clone_size: .
cdr3_nt: TGTGCCAGCAGTTACGCGGGACAGTACACAGATACGCAGTATTTT
cdr3_aa: CASSYAGQYTDTQYF

j_call: TRBJ1-4
v_call: TRBV29-1
d_call: .
clone_size: once
cdr3_nt: TGCAGCGCTGGGGGATCGACAAGGGGAAATGAAAAACTGTTTTTT
cdr3_aa: CSAGGSTRGNEKLFF

j_call: TRBJ1-1
v_call: TRBV19
d_call: TRBD1
clone_size: .
cdr3_nt: TGTGCCAGTAGTACCTCCGGGACAGGGGGTGAAGCTTTCTTT
cdr3_aa: CASSTSGTGGEAFF

j_call: TRBJ2-7
v_call: TRBV29-1
d_call: .
clone_size: .
cdr3_nt: TGCAGCGCTCAAACAGGGTACGAGCAGTACTTC
cdr3_aa: CSAQTGYEQYF

j_call: TRBJ2-5
v_call: TRBV11-3
d_call: .
clone_size: .
cdr3_nt: TGTGCCAGCAGCTGGGACACGACAAAAGAGACCCAGTACTTC
cdr3_aa: CASSWDTTKETQYF

j_call: TRBJ1-1
v_call: TRBV27
d_call: TRBD1
clone_size: .
cdr3_nt: TGTGCCAACCCAACAGGGGGCGAGGTCGGCTGGGGCACTGAAGCTTTCTTT
cdr3_aa: CANPTGGEVGWGTEAFF

j_call: TRBJ2-5
v_call: TRBV6-1
d_call: .
clone_size: .
cdr3_nt: TGTGCCAGCAGTGAGACCCGAAGAGGGGAGACCCAGTACTTC
cdr3_aa: CASSETRRGETQYF

j_call: TRBJ1-2
v_call: TRBV11-2
d_call: .
clone_size: few
cdr3_nt: TGTGCCAGCAGCCAAACGGCACCGCTTGGCTACACCTTC
cdr3_aa: CASSQTAPLGYTF

j_call: TRBJ2-7
v_call: TRBV27
d_call: TRBD1
clone_size: .
cdr3_nt: TGTGCCAGCAGTTTGGGACAGGGTCCCTACGAGCAGTACTTC
cdr3_aa: CASSLGQGPYEQYF

j_call: TRBJ1-2
v_call: TRBV7-3
d_call: TRBD1
clone_size: .
cdr3_nt: TGTGCCAGCAGCCCCGGACAGGCCTATGGCTACACCTTC
cdr3_aa: CASSPGQAYGYTF